These 30 T cell receptor beta chains share one sample of origin, sequenced in a study of T cell responses to AZD1222 COVID-19 vaccine. The repertoire was sequenced with immunoSEQ multiplex PCR; TCRdb's copy has only in-frame clones and lacks some. The sample yields about 88,000 clones, approximately 91% seen once. The sample consisted of peripheral blood, taken on day 0 of AZD1222 vaccination. The receptors originated from an adult in good health.

The chain recombines TRBV13 with TRBJ2-7; D not resolved. The CDR3 spans 17 residues. Germline V gene sequence: CDR1 PRHDT, CDR2 FYEKMQ (reference sequence). With 5 bases removed from V and 1 base from J, the gap between germline ends came to 21 bases. CDR3 protein: CASSNTETTTKSYEQYF. Here the CDR3 DNA reads TGTGCCAGCAGCAATACCGAAACAACCACAAAATCCTACGAGCAGTACTTC.

The chain combines TRBV7-6 with TRBJ1-3; D perhaps matches TRBD1 (6 bases). The CDR3 is 14 residues long. The germline V gene has CDR1 SGHVS and CDR2 FNYEAQ. Deletions cut 5 bases from V and 4 bases from J, with 12 bases between. This chain's CDR3 is CASSRDISGNTIYF. DNA for the CDR3: TGTGCCAGCAGCCGGGACATAAGCGGAAACACCATATATTTT.

This chain joins TRBV6-4 and TRBJ2-1; D may correspond to TRBD1 or TRBD2 (5 bases each). The CDR3 sequence is 16 residues long. Germline CDR1 MRHNA, CDR2 SNTAGT. The V end lost 2 bases, the J end lost 9 bases, and 20 bases lay between the germline ends. Here the CDR3 DNA reads TGTGCCAGCAGTGACAGATCCAGGACGGGGACGGTTGAGCAGTTCTTC. This encodes CASSDRSRTGTVEQFF.

The V and J genes are TRBV18 and TRBJ1-2; 8 bases fit TRBD1. The V gene's germline CDR1 is KGHSH and CDR2 LQKENI. The CDR3 is 15 amino acids. The ends lost 3 bases at V and 1 base at J; junction bases unmatched: 4. The CDR3 is CASSPGQGINYGYTF. CDR3 sequence (DNA): TGTGCCAGCTCACCTGGACAGGGCATTAACTATGGCTACACCTTC.

This CDR3 reads CASSLAASRGLYEQYF. The CDR3 nucleotides are TGTGCCAGCAGCTTAGCGGCTTCTAGGGGGCTCTACGAGCAGTACTTC. The chain recombines TRBV7-6 with TRBJ2-7; 7 nucleotides agree with TRBD1. Per the germline V gene, CDR1 is SGHVS and CDR2 is FNYEAQ. J was trimmed by 3 bases and V by 0 bases; bases with no gene match: 8. The CDR3 is 16 residues long.

The chain has TRBV12-3 or TRBV12-4 and TRBJ2-1; D not certain. The length of the CDR3 is 13 residues. V shed 7 bases and J shed 7 bases, with 14 bases lying between them. The CDR3 nucleotides are TGTGCCAGCACCTTATGGGGAAGAAATGAGCAGTTCTTC. Translating it yields CASTLWGRNEQFF.

The rearrangement uses TRBV27 and TRBJ2-7; D is undetermined. V was clipped by 3 bases and J by 6 bases, with 15 bases between them. The CDR3 extends over 14 amino acids. Looked up from germline, CDR1 is MNHEY and CDR2 is SMNVEV (reference sequence). Here the CDR3 DNA reads TGTGCCAGCAGTTTCCACCCGACGCCGTCCGAGCAGTACTTC. Translating gives CASSFHPTPSEQYF.

The V call is TRBV30, the J call TRBJ2-7, with no clear D. Looked up from germline, CDR1 is GTSNPN and CDR2 is SVGIG (reference sequence). V lost 3 bases and J 1 base, leaving 19 bases between the germline ends. The CDR3 contains 16 residues. CDR3 in DNA: TGTGCCTGGAGCGTTTTTCCGGGCATGGGGTCCTACGAGCAGTACTTC. Its translation is CAWSVFPGMGSYEQYF. The entire variable domain, with the rest obtained from reference TRBV30 and TRBJ2-7, is as follows: SQTIHQWPATLVQPVGSPLSLECTVEGTSNPNLYWYRQAAGRGLQLLFYSVGIGQISSEVPQNLSASRPQDRQFILSSKKLLLSDSGFYLCAWSVFPGMGSYEQYFGPGTRLTVT.

The chain recombines TRBV4-1 with TRBJ2-7; possible D gene TRBD2, 5 bases. CDR3 length: 14 residues. Germline V gene lookup returns CDR1 MGHRA and CDR2 YSYEKL. Trimming shortened V by 1 base and J by 4 bases, and 11 bases separated the two germline ends. Here the CDR3 reads CASSQVSSSYEQYF. CDR3 bases: TGCGCCAGCAGCCAAGTGTCTAGCAGTTACGAGCAGTACTTC.

This chain links TRBV30 with TRBJ2-2; D not resolved. With 2 bases removed from V and 4 bases from J, the gap between germline ends came to 14 bases. CDR1 and CDR2 (germline): GTSNPN, SVGIG (reference sequence). The CDR3 loop spans 15 amino acids. The CDR3 here is CAWSPPPGGTGELFF. The CDR3 DNA is TGTGCCTGGAGTCCACCTCCTGGCGGCACCGGGGAGCTGTTTTTT.

This rearrangement joins TRBV3-1 (or the pseudogene TRBV3-2) to TRBJ1-6; no clear D gene. The CDR3 has 13 residues. The V end was cut by 3 bases, the J end by 6 bases, with 6 bases between. CDR1 and CDR2 from the germline V gene are LGHDT and YNNKEL (reference sequence). The CDR3 reads CASSHGLNSPLHF. The CDR3 DNA is TGTGCCAGCAGCCACGGCCTTAATTCACCCCTCCACTTT.

The chain employs TRBV12-3 or TRBV12-4 and TRBJ1-5; 8 positions match TRBD1. The length of the CDR3 is 13 residues. Trimming took 11 bases from V and 4 from J; bases not matched to a gene: 7. The CDR3 DNA is TGTGCCTCCAGAGGGACAGGTAATCAGCCCCAGCATTTT. Encoded protein: CASRGTGNQPQHF.

The chain links TRBV5-6 to TRBJ1-1, with 11 bases identical to TRBD1. After removal of 4 bases from V and 3 bases from J, the junction contained 2 bases not matched to a gene. Germline V gives CDR1 SGHDT, CDR2 YYEEEE. The CDR3 has 14 amino acids. CDR3 nucleotides: TGTGCCAGCAGCCAGGACAGGGGGCACACTGAAGCTTTCTTT. Translated: CASSQDRGHTEAFF.

This sequence joins TRBV6-2 or TRBV6-3 and TRBJ1-4; D might be TRBD1 (5 bases). The CDR3 extends over 14 amino acids. Germline lookup yields CDR1 MNHEY and CDR2 SVGEGT. The V and J ends lost 5 bases and 5 bases respectively, with 12 bases between them. CDR3 sequence (DNA): TGTGCCAGCAGTATGACAGTAGGAAATGAAAAACTGTTTTTT. It specifies CASSMTVGNEKLFF.

The V gene is TRBV19, the J gene TRBJ2-1; 12 bases align to TRBD2. Germline loops: CDR1 LNHDA, CDR2 SQIVND (reference sequence). V lost 3 bases, J lost 6 bases, and 9 bases stayed unmatched. This CDR3 contains 17 residues. The CDR3 region has the DNA TGTGCCAGTAGTATCTCTCGGCTAGCGGGAGGGTCCAATGAGCAGTTCTTC. Protein sequence: CASSISRLAGGSNEQFF.

A few counts support this clone. The rearrangement uses TRBV6-5 and TRBJ2-7; D is ambiguous. Germline values: CDR1 MNHEY, CDR2 SVGAGI. The V end lost 4 bases, the J end lost 4 bases, and 17 bases lay between the germline ends. The CDR3 extends over 15 amino acids. The CDR3 is CASSLGLASLYEQYF. CDR3 coding DNA: TGTGCCAGCAGTTTAGGCTTAGCTAGTCTTTACGAGCAGTACTTC.

V usage is TRBV12-3 or TRBV12-4 and J usage is TRBJ2-2; D unresolved. The CDR3 runs 13 residues. Trimming pared 5 bases from V and 3 bases from J, leaving 7 bases between. The CDR3 nucleotides are TGTGCCAGCAGTCCTGATTACACCGGGGAGCTGTTTTTT. This sequence encodes CASSPDYTGELFF.

The chain employs TRBV27 and TRBJ2-2; no definite D call. Trimming took 8 bases from V and 4 from J, leaving 8 bases between them. Germline V gene lookup returns CDR1 MNHEY and CDR2 SMNVEV (reference sequence). This CDR3 comprises 12 residues. The CDR3 DNA follows: TGTGCCAGCGGGCGTCCCACCGGGGAGCTGTTTTTT. As protein: CASGRPTGELFF.

The chain uses TRBV6-5 and TRBJ1-2, with 11 positions matching TRBD1. V trimming: 7 bases; J trimming: 5 bases; junction bases outside the gene matches: 6. The CDR3 sequence is 14 residues long. In germline, CDR1 is MNHEY, CDR2 SVGAGI. The CDR3: CASTRTGGGYGYTF. As DNA, the CDR3 is TGTGCCAGCACCCGGACAGGGGGCGGTTATGGCTACACCTTC.

This clone was recorded once. V gene TRBV4-2 combines with J gene TRBJ1-2; weak D call: TRBD1 (5 bases). CDR3 size: 15 residues. Germline-derived CDR1 and CDR2 are LGHNA and YNFKEQ. V was cut by 0 bases and J by 3 bases, with 11 bases left in between. CDR3 nucleotide sequence: TGTGCCAGCAGCCAAGATTGGGGGGTTGACTATGGCTACACCTTC. This codes for CASSQDWGVDYGYTF.

The gene calls are TRBV3-1 (or the pseudogene TRBV3-2) and TRBJ2-1; D ambiguous. Germline V CDR1 and CDR2: LGHDT, YNNKEL (reference sequence). The V end lost 1 base, the J end lost 0 bases, and 4 bases lay between the germline ends. The CDR3 extends over 14 amino acids. CDR3 sequence reads: CASSQAVSYNEQFF. The CDR3 DNA follows: TGTGCCAGCAGCCAAGCCGTCTCCTACAATGAGCAGTTCTTC.

The V and J genes are TRBV3-1 (or the pseudogene TRBV3-2) and TRBJ2-7, with a weak D call TRBD1 (5 bases). CDR3 size: 15 residues. CDR1 and CDR2 from the germline V gene are LGHDT and YNNKEL (reference sequence). Trimming took 0 bases from V and 5 from J, leaving 14 bases between them. Here the CDR3 reads CASSQDTSGSHEQYF. CDR3 sequence (DNA): TGTGCCAGCAGCCAAGATACTTCAGGGTCCCACGAGCAGTACTTC.

The gene calls are TRBV5-8 and TRBJ1-1, with 8 nucleotides matching TRBD1. The CDR3 is 15 residues long. V was clipped by 4 bases and J by 2 bases; unmatched bases: 7. The germline gives CDR1 SGHTS, CDR2 YDEGEE. The CDR3 protein is CASSVTGQGNTEAFF. DNA for the CDR3: TGTGCCAGCAGCGTCACAGGACAGGGTAACACTGAAGCTTTCTTT.

The table lists this clone with a few counts. The chain is built from TRBV6-6 and TRBJ1-1; D gene ambiguous. Trimming shortened V by 5 bases and J by 5 bases, and 9 bases separated the two germline ends. The CDR3 is made up of 12 amino acids. CDR1 and CDR2 (germline): MNHNY, SVGAGI (reference sequence). CDR3 bases: TGTGCCAGCAGTCGGCAGCGGACTGAAGCTTTCTTT. Protein sequence: CASSRQRTEAFF.

The chain joins TRBV6-4 to TRBJ2-2, with D perhaps assigned TRBD1 or TRBD2 (5 bases each). The V end lost 4 bases, the J end lost 5 bases, and 11 bases lay between the germline ends. CDR1 and CDR2 from the germline V gene are MRHNA and SNTAGT. There are 14 residues in the CDR3. The chain's CDR3 is CASSAGTDTGELFF. For the CDR3, the DNA is TGTGCCAGCAGTGCTGGGACGGATACCGGGGAGCTGTTTTTT.

The chain links TRBV7-9 to TRBJ1-5, with D unclear. Germline CDR1 and CDR2: SEHNR and FQNEAQ (reference sequence). This CDR3 is built from 15 residues. The germline V and J ends were trimmed by 5 bases and 3 bases, with 14 bases remaining between them. The CDR3 DNA reads TGTGCCAGCAGCACAAGTATTATTGACAATCAGCCCCAGCATTTT. Translated: CASSTSIIDNQPQHF.

On this clone itself: This may arise from a read error, as a much more abundant clone is one base away. The chain combines TRBV25-1 with TRBJ2-2; TRBD1 aligns across 9 bases. Germline V gene lookup returns CDR1 MGHDK and CDR2 SYGVNS. The length of the CDR3 is 14 residues. J gave up 3 bases and V 4 bases, and 0 bases lay outside the gene matches. CDR3 protein: CASSGQGDTGELFF. DNA for the CDR3: TGTGCCAGCAGTGGACAGGGGGACACCGGGGAGCTGTTTTTT.

The chain couples TRBV5-1 to TRBJ1-2; D is possibly TRBD1 (5 bases). There are 15 residues in the CDR3. CDR1 is SGHRS, CDR2 YFSETQ, per germline. The V end lost 0 bases, the J end lost 4 bases, and 13 bases lay between the germline ends. Here the CDR3 DNA reads TGCGCCAGCAGCTTGGAAGCAGGGATGGTCTATGGCTACACCTTC. This sequence encodes CASSLEAGMVYGYTF.

The J gene is TRBJ1-2, the V gene TRBV7-8; unclear D gene. The CDR3 has 16 amino acids. Between the trimmed V and J ends, which lost 5 bases and 4 bases, there was a span of 20 bases. Germline CDR1 SGHVS, CDR2 FQNEAQ. The CDR3 nucleotides are TGTGCCAGCAGCCCATGGGGAAGGAGACTGGGCTATGGCTACACCTTC. Its protein product is CASSPWGRRLGYGYTF.

This chain links TRBV4-2 with TRBJ2-7, with 8 bases identical to TRBD2. The CDR3 covers 16 residues. The V gene's germline CDR1 is LGHNA and CDR2 YNFKEQ. Unmatched junction bases numbered 9, after V lost 4 bases and J lost 1 base. The CDR3, as DNA: TGTGCCAGCAGCCCAATTAGCGGGGAATATTCCTACGAGCAGTACTTC. Amino acids: CASSPISGEYSYEQYF.